This note documents a single T cell receptor beta chain sequence. The sample carries other DNA sequences with the same CDR3. The data were produced by immunoSEQ multiplex PCR, yet TCRdb's version contains in-frame clones alone and is incomplete. The sample carries approximately 30,000 clones, around 88% recorded once. The data were obtained in a study of blood T cell repertoires in COVID-19. The CDR3 extends over 13 amino acids. CDR1 and CDR2 (germline): LNHDA, SQIVND (reference sequence). The V gene lost 4 bases and the J gene lost 1 base, with 7 bases spanning the gap. The chain joins TRBV19 to TRBJ1-1; D is ambiguous. The material sequenced was peripheral blood. The clonotype was recovered from a human donor in a cohort sampled during active COVID-19. The CDR3 nucleotides read TGTGCCAGTAGTAGCACGGGGAACACTGAAGCTTTCTTT. Residues: CASSSTGNTEAFF.